The 31 T cell receptor beta chains below were found in one sample sequenced in a study of CD8 T cells in Susac syndrome. After extraction with the RNeasy kit, about 0.5 to 1 ug of the RNA was reverse transcribed using random hexamers. One entry per CDR3 protein results from TCRdb running MiXCR on the immunoSEQ multiplex PCR reads. The sample records approximately 49,000 distinct CDR3 sequences, approximately 95% being singletons. The sample comprised CD8+ T cells from PBMCs. The receptor set was obtained from a human donor with Susac syndrome.

The V and J genes are TRBV30 and TRBJ1-2; 10 bases line up with TRBD1. CDR3 length: 18 residues. The germline CDR1 and CDR2 sequences are GTSNPN and SVGIG (reference sequence). After removal of 0 bases from V and 5 bases from J, the junction contained 15 bases not matched to a gene. CDR3 amino acids: CAWSVLGLGTGVEYGYTF. The CDR3 DNA is TGTGCCTGGAGTGTATTGGGGCTAGGGACAGGGGTCGAGTATGGCTACACCTTC.

The genes are TRBV25-1 and TRBJ1-2; 8 bases match TRBD1. The CDR3 loop spans 14 amino acids. The ends lost 4 bases at V and 4 bases at J; junction bases unmatched: 5. Per germline, CDR1 MGHDK and CDR2 SYGVNS. The CDR3 DNA sequence: TGTGCCAGCAGTGTGGGAGGACAGGGCTATGGCTACACCTTC. This translates into CASSVGGQGYGYTF.

This chain connects TRBV29-1 to TRBJ1-5; 8 bases fit TRBD1. J gave up 3 bases and V 4 bases, and 5 bases lay outside the gene matches. Germline V gene data show CDR1 as SQVTM and CDR2 as ANQGSEA. CDR3 length: 14 amino acids. CDR3 DNA: TGCAGCGTTGGGCGACAGGGGACCAATCAGCCCCAGCATTTT. Translation gives CSVGRQGTNQPQHF.

The V and J genes are TRBV9 and TRBJ1-1; D is ambiguous. V was trimmed by 0 bases and J by 2 bases, leaving 5 bases between them. CDR3 length equals 13 residues. The germline V gene encodes CDR1 SGDLS and CDR2 YYNGEE. The CDR3, as DNA: TGTGCCAGCAGCGTAGATTTCAACACTGAAGCTTTCTTT. Residues: CASSVDFNTEAFF.

This chain uses TRBV9 with TRBJ2-7; possibly TRBD1 or TRBD2 for D (5 bases each). Per the germline V gene, CDR1 is SGDLS and CDR2 is YYNGEE. The CDR3 loop spans 14 amino acids. V was trimmed by 0 bases and J by 2 bases, leaving 9 bases between them. CDR3 nucleotides: TGTGCCAGCAGCGTAGGGGGGACGCCCTACGAGCAGTACTTC. Amino acid sequence: CASSVGGTPYEQYF.

J is TRBJ2-7 and V is TRBV9; possibly TRBD1 for D (6 bases). The CDR3 spans 13 residues. The V and J ends lost 3 bases and 6 bases respectively, with 13 bases between them. Germline values: CDR1 SGDLS, CDR2 YYNGEE. CDR3 DNA: TGTGCCAGCAGCGAGTCAGGGGCCGGCGAGCAGTACTTC. Its translation: CASSESGAGEQYF. The variable domain in full, completed from reference TRBV9 and TRBJ2-7, reads DSGVTQTPKHLITATGQRVTLRCSPRSGDLSVYWYQQSLDQGLQFLIQYYNGEERAKGNILERFSAQQFPDLHSELNLSSLELGDSALYFCASSESGAGEQYFGPGTRLTVT.

This chain links TRBV29-1 with TRBJ2-7; TRBD1 matches at 8 bases. CDR3 length: 13 amino acids. V shed 6 bases, J shed 3 bases, and the junction held 7 bases outside the gene matches. Germline CDR1 and CDR2: SQVTM and ANQGSEA. In nucleotides, the CDR3 is TGCAGCGTCGTGACAGGGGAAGTCTACGAGCAGTACTTC. It translates to CSVVTGEVYEQYF.

The J gene is TRBJ2-7, the V gene TRBV7-9; 8 bases align to TRBD1. This CDR3 has 14 amino acids. Germline V CDR1 and CDR2: SEHNR, FQNEAQ (reference sequence). J lost 2 bases, V lost 5 bases, and 5 bases had no gene match. The CDR3 sequence is CASSARTGPYEQYF. The CDR3 DNA sequence: TGTGCCAGCAGCGCCCGGACAGGGCCCTACGAGCAGTACTTC.

This chain joins TRBV4-2 and TRBJ1-4, with TRBD1 matching 10 bases. CDR3 length: 15 amino acids. V shed 4 bases, J shed 9 bases, and the junction held 8 bases outside the gene matches. Looked up from germline, CDR1 is LGHNA and CDR2 is YNFKEQ. CDR3 loop: CASSRSRGQGKKLFF. CDR3 coding DNA: TGTGCCAGCAGCCGGTCCCGGGGACAGGGGAAAAAACTGTTTTTT.

The V gene is TRBV4-3, the J gene TRBJ2-7, with D possibly being TRBD1 (5 bases). The CDR3 totals 16 residues. Germline CDR1 and CDR2: LGHNA and YSLEER. V lost 1 base, J lost 1 base, and 14 bases lay in between. This chain's CDR3 is CASSQASQSGSYEQYF. The CDR3 bases are TGCGCCAGCAGCCAAGCTTCCCAGTCAGGGTCCTACGAGCAGTACTTC.

The genes are TRBV7-2 and TRBJ2-3, with 7 bases fitting TRBD2. Germline-derived CDR1 and CDR2 are SGHTA and FQGNSA. Losses at the gene ends were 0 bases for V and 3 bases for J; bases not matched to a gene: 0. This CDR3 comprises 14 residues. The CDR3 loop reads CASSLARGTDTQYF. CDR3 DNA sequence: TGTGCCAGCAGCTTAGCGCGGGGGACAGATACGCAGTATTTT.

V gene TRBV15 combines with J gene TRBJ1-5; D might be TRBD1 (5 bases). V was clipped by 3 bases and J by 9 bases, with 15 bases between them. The CDR3 is 14 amino acids. Germline CDR1 and CDR2: LNHNV and YYDKDF (reference sequence). DNA of the CDR3: TGTGCCACCAGCAGTTCACAGGAAGCGCGGCCCCAGCATTTT. It yields the protein CATSSSQEARPQHF.

This clonotype was observed once. The CDR3 DNA follows: TGTGCCAGCAGTCCGCTGACGGGAAACTCTGGAAACACCATATATTTT. Residues: CASSPLTGNSGNTIYF. J is TRBJ1-3 and V is TRBV28; D gene uncertain. Germline values: CDR1 MDHEN, CDR2 SYDVKM. The CDR3 is 16 amino acids. Trimming removed 5 bases at V and 0 bases at J, with 14 bases between.

The chain employs TRBV5-4 and TRBJ2-7, with 8 bases that match TRBD1. With 4 bases clipped from V and 3 bases from J, the junction kept 9 bases outside the gene matches. CDR3 length: 15 amino acids. Germline-derived CDR1 and CDR2 are SGHNT and YYREEE (reference sequence). The CDR3 reads CASSILNTGGYEQYF. The CDR3 coding sequence is TGTGCCAGCAGCATACTCAATACAGGGGGCTACGAGCAGTACTTC.

CDR3 protein: CASSFGLAGGSSYNEQFF. The DNA of the CDR3 is TGTGCCAGCAGTTTTGGTCTAGCGGGGGGCAGCTCCTACAATGAGCAGTTCTTC. V and J are TRBV28 and TRBJ2-1, with TRBD2 identical over 11 bases. Germline V CDR1 and CDR2: MDHEN, SYDVKM. J was trimmed by 0 bases and V by 3 bases; bases with no gene match: 7. The CDR3 covers 18 residues. Combining the CDR3 with reference TRBV28 and TRBJ2-1 gives the whole variable domain DVKVTQSSRYLVKRTGEKVFLECVQDMDHENMFWYRQDPGLGLRLIYFSYDVKMKEKGDIPEGYSVSREKKERFSLILESASTNQTSMYLCASSFGLAGGSSYNEQFFGPGTRLTVL.

The V and J genes are TRBV3-1 and TRBJ1-2; D call uncertain. Germline V gene lookup returns CDR1 LGHDT and CDR2 YNNKEL (reference sequence). Trimming removed 0 bases at V and 3 bases at J, with 14 bases between. This CDR3 spans 16 amino acids. The CDR3: CASSQDLVGQYYGYTF. CDR3 sequence (DNA): TGTGCCAGCAGCCAAGATCTGGTTGGGCAGTACTATGGCTACACCTTC.

The J gene is TRBJ1-1, the V gene TRBV6-5, with TRBD1 as a possible D gene (5 bases). This CDR3 region has 14 residues. CDR1 MNHEY and CDR2 SVGAGI come from the germline V gene. V lost 4 bases and J lost 4, with 13 bases in between. The CDR3 spells CASSWGTALTEAFF. For the CDR3, the DNA is TGTGCCAGCAGTTGGGGGACCGCTCTCACTGAAGCTTTCTTT.

The rearrangement uses TRBV29-1 and TRBJ2-6; TRBD2 is a possible D gene (5 bases). The CDR3 spans 15 residues. In germline, CDR1 is SQVTM, CDR2 ANQGSEA. V dropped 4 bases and J dropped 0 bases, with 10 bases sitting between them. This CDR3 reads CSVGPGGSGANVLTF. The CDR3 coding sequence is TGCAGCGTTGGTCCAGGAGGCTCTGGGGCCAACGTCCTGACTTTC.

The chain links TRBV5-4 to TRBJ2-4, with D unresolved. Trimming took 2 bases from V and 0 from J, leaving 15 bases between them. Germline V gene data show CDR1 as SGHNT and CDR2 as YYREEE (reference sequence). This CDR3 spans 17 amino acids. In DNA, the CDR3 is TGTGCCAGCAGCTTTGGGTCCGGCGAACTAGCCAAAAACATTCAGTACTTC. Translation gives CASSFGSGELAKNIQYF. Based on the CDR3 plus reference TRBV5-4 and TRBJ2-4, the full variable domain is ETGVTQSPTHLIKTRGQQVTLRCSSQSGHNTVSWYQQALGQGPQFIFQYYREEENGRGNFPPRFSGLQFPNYSSELNVNALELDDSALYLCASSFGSGELAKNIQYFGAGTRLSVL.

The V call is TRBV6-5, the J call TRBJ2-2, with no clear D. The germline V gene encodes CDR1 MNHEY and CDR2 SVGAGI. V lost 6 bases to trimming and J lost 9 bases, with 11 bases between them. The CDR3 runs 12 residues. CDR3 DNA sequence: TGTGCCAGCAGCCCAAATAGCCGGGAGCTGTTTTTT. It codes for CASSPNSRELFF.

The rearrangement joins TRBV7-9 to TRBJ2-3; TRBD1 or TRBD2 may be the D gene (5 bases each). This CDR3 spans 15 amino acids. Germline V gene data show CDR1 as SEHNR and CDR2 as FQNEAQ (reference sequence). The V end lost 5 bases, the J end lost 7 bases, and 19 bases lay between the germline ends. CDR3 sequence: CASSTSRDPNYTQYF. The CDR3 DNA is TGTGCCAGCAGCACGTCCCGGGACCCCAATTATACGCAGTATTTT.

The chain joins TRBV30 to TRBJ1-5; D perhaps matches TRBD1 (5 bases). V was pared by 3 bases and J by 5 bases, with 14 bases between. The germline CDR1 and CDR2 sequences are GTSNPN and SVGIG (reference sequence). This CDR3 spans 14 amino acids. CDR3 bases: TGTGCCTGGAGGGATGGGCAGGGACATCAGCCCCAGCATTTT. Protein: CAWRDGQGHQPQHF.

The genes are TRBV19 and TRBJ1-5; D is possibly TRBD1 (5 bases). Trimming pared 3 bases from V and 7 bases from J, leaving 13 bases between. The CDR3 runs 14 residues. The germline gives CDR1 LNHDA, CDR2 SQIVND (reference sequence). CDR3 sequence reads: CASSMGGKGQPQHF. CDR3 DNA: TGTGCCAGTAGTATGGGAGGGAAGGGGCAGCCCCAGCATTTT.

This sequence joins TRBV4-3 and TRBJ2-3; the D gene is possibly TRBD2 (5 bases). The germline CDR1 and CDR2 sequences are LGHNA and YSLEER. This CDR3 contains 15 residues. V shed 0 bases and J shed 3 bases, with 10 bases lying between them. Here the CDR3 DNA reads TGCGCCAGCAGCCAAGAGGGCGGGCTTACAGATACGCAGTATTTT. Protein sequence: CASSQEGGLTDTQYF.

The chain joins TRBV20-1 to TRBJ1-4; D is undetermined. This CDR3 has 12 amino acids. Germline V gene data show CDR1 as DFQATT and CDR2 as SNEGSKA (reference sequence). Trimming took off 6 bases at V and 8 bases at J, with 13 bases between the two ends. Written as DNA, the CDR3 is TGCAGTGCCCCCGGGGTGGGGGAAAAACTGTTTTTT. Its protein is CSAPGVGEKLFF.

V usage is TRBV4-1 and J usage is TRBJ1-2; D not certain. The CDR3 has 15 amino acids. Looked up from germline, CDR1 is MGHRA and CDR2 is YSYEKL. The germline V and J ends were trimmed by 0 bases and 5 bases, with 13 bases remaining between them. DNA for the CDR3: TGCGCCAGCAGCCAAGATCTAGAAGGGTGGTATGGCTACACCTTC. Translated, it gives CASSQDLEGWYGYTF.

The rearrangement uses TRBV7-2 and TRBJ1-5, with unresolved D. Germline CDR1 SGHTA, CDR2 FQGNSA. The CDR3 length is 14 residues. Trimming cost V 7 bases and J 1 base, with 11 bases left between them. The CDR3 sequence: CASTSDGSNQPQHF. The CDR3 DNA follows: TGTGCCAGCACCTCCGACGGAAGCAATCAGCCCCAGCATTTT.

This chain connects TRBV20-1 to TRBJ1-2, with TRBD1 matching over 8 bases. The trim removed 5 bases at V and 5 bases at J, leaving 7 bases unmatched. The CDR3 is made up of 13 amino acids. Germline loops: CDR1 DFQATT, CDR2 SNEGSKA (reference sequence). The CDR3, as DNA: TGCAGTGCTCTACCGACAGGGGAGTATGGCTACACCTTC. Translation gives CSALPTGEYGYTF.

This clonotype was detected only once. V and J are TRBV27 and TRBJ2-1, with 11 bases that match TRBD1. The V gene's germline CDR1 is MNHEY and CDR2 SMNVEV (reference sequence). Trimming at V came to 5 bases and at J to 7 bases, leaving 10 bases not matched to a gene. This CDR3 is 16 amino acids long. The CDR3 protein is CASSPPDRGRRNEQFF. DNA of the CDR3: TGTGCCAGCAGTCCCCCGGACAGGGGGCGCCGGAATGAGCAGTTCTTC.

This clonotype was seen only once. The V gene is TRBV10-3, the J gene TRBJ2-1; TRBD1 agrees at 10 bases. The CDR3 loop spans 14 amino acids. CDR1 and CDR2 (germline): ENHRY, SYGVKD. Unmatched junction bases numbered 0, after V lost 0 bases and J lost 7 bases. CDR3 in DNA: TGTGCCATCAGTGAGTCGGGACAGGGGAATGAGCAGTTCTTC. Encoded protein: CAISESGQGNEQFF.

This chain joins TRBV20-1 and TRBJ2-7; TRBD1 matches 9 bases. Germline CDR1 and CDR2: DFQATT and SNEGSKA (reference sequence). V trimming: 5 bases; J trimming: 0 bases; junction bases outside the gene matches: 2. The CDR3 is 13 residues long. The CDR3 coding sequence is TGCAGTGCTTTGGGACAGGGCTCCTACGAGCAGTACTTC. Translated: CSALGQGSYEQYF.